A selection of T cell receptor beta chains follows, all from one sample in a study of blood T cell repertoires in COVID-19. The assay was immunoSEQ multiplex PCR, and TCRdb's table has in-frame clones only and misses some. This sample yields fewer than 90,000 clones, of which 88% are seen a single time; roughly 2.1% belongs to the top ten. Sequencing was done on a sample of peripheral blood. The receptors were sampled from an elderly woman with active or convalescent COVID-19. Each CDR3 is given with its conserved first and last residue. Not all rows give a size; the values are once, few, many and, for expanded clones, a class.

v_call,cdr3_length,j_call,clone_size,cdr3_aa
TRBV11-3,15,TRBJ2-3,.,CASSFLSVSTDTQYF
TRBV7-8,15,TRBJ2-5,few,CASSLTRTAQETQYF
TRBV5-1,14,TRBJ1-6,.,CASSLSGGSSPLHF
TRBV10-3,15,TRBJ1-1,.,CAISEVLSMNTEAFF
TRBV15,15,TRBJ1-2,.,CATSSETYRGGGYTF
TRBV6-4,18,TRBJ2-2,.,CASSPYTARAANTGELFF
TRBV7-8,15,TRBJ1-2,.,CASSLEGRGGYGYTF
TRBV11-3,14,TRBJ2-2,.,CASSVGQLPGELFF
TRBV5-4,16,TRBJ2-2,.,CASASGRGANTGELFF
TRBV6-5,14,TRBJ2-2,.,CASRRNSNTGELFF
TRBV19,19,.,.,CASSFSGTSGPGGQKTQYF
TRBV7-8,14,TRBJ1-6,.,CASSLGTVGSPLHF
TRBV6-2/TRBV6-3,12,TRBJ1-5,.,CASSSINQPQHF
TRBV3-1/TRBV3-2,16,TRBJ1-1,few,CASSQWFGQGNTEAFF
TRBV5-5,16,TRBJ2-4,once,CASSLGGDIAKNIQYF
TRBV6-5,15,TRBJ1-1,.,CASSYEGRQNTEAFF
TRBV7-2,14,TRBJ2-2,.,CASSRLATTGELFF
TRBV23-1,17,TRBJ1-3,.,CASSQSKRQGTGNTIYF
TRBV11-2,15,TRBJ1-4,.,CASSLTGAVNEKLFF
TRBV3-1/TRBV3-2,15,TRBJ1-1,once,CASSRIGAPNTEAFF
TRBV5-1,13,TRBJ2-1,.,CASSLRGTGAGFF
TRBV11-2,14,TRBJ2-1,.,CASSPGLAGNEQFF
TRBV18,13,TRBJ1-4,.,CASSQKEGEKLFF
TRBV3-1/TRBV3-2,18,TRBJ2-3,.,CASSQESLAGGYTDTQYF
TRBV9,13,TRBJ2-5,.,CASSVGPRETQYF
TRBV3-1/TRBV3-2,15,TRBJ2-5,once,CASSQLRTPQETQYF
TRBV18,15,TRBJ2-3,.,CASSPPGLASDTQYF
TRBV4-1,14,TRBJ2-5,few,CASSQEERAETQYF
TRBV27,16,TRBJ1-6,.,CASSVRYEVDNSPLHF
TRBV29-1,14,TRBJ2-7,.,CSVAFWASSYEQYF
TRBV6-5,14,TRBJ1-4,.,CASNSGTGPVKLFF
TRBV4-3,14,TRBJ1-1,.,CASSQHHRGTEAFF
TRBV19,16,TRBJ2-5,.,CASSIGRVVAQETQYF
TRBV6-6,15,TRBJ2-1,.,CASSYLAGGINEQFF
TRBV2,13,TRBJ1-5,.,CASLRQSNQPQHF
TRBV7-9,16,TRBJ2-3,.,CASSLGDSRFTDTQYF
TRBV11-3,12,TRBJ2-1,.,CASSFEGNEQFF
TRBV5-1,16,TRBJ1-6,.,CASSDDRGSYNSPLHF
TRBV5-1,15,TRBJ2-1,.,CASSTGTSGSNEQFF
TRBV7-6,16,TRBJ1-3,once,CASSLIGANSGNTIYF
TRBV7-2,16,TRBJ2-7,.,CASSLGLAGGVYEQYF
TRBV5-1,15,TRBJ1-1,.,CASSADRNMRTEAFF
TRBV7-3,16,TRBJ2-2,.,CASAPRGGDGAGELFF
TRBV5-6,14,TRBJ1-1,few,CASSSRQGVTEAFF
TRBV5-5,15,TRBJ2-3,.,CASSLAGGRTDTQYF
TRBV19,14,TRBJ2-3,.,CASSTSGGTDTQYF
TRBV5-3,14,TRBJ2-3,.,CARSFRGEADTQYF
TRBV6-1,15,TRBJ1-2,.,CASSEEGQGAGGYTF